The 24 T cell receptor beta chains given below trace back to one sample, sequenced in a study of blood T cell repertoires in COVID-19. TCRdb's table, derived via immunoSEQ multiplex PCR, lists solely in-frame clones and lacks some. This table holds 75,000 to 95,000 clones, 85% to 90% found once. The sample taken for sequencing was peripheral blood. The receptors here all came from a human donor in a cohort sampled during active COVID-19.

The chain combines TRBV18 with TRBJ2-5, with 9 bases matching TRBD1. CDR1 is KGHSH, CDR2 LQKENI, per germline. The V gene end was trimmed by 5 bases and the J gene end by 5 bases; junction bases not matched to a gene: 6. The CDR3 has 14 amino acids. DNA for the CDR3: TGTGCCAGCTCAACAGGGGGCGGAGGGGAGACCCAGTACTTC. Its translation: CASSTGGGGETQYF. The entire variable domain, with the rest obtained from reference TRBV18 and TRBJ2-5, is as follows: NAGVMQNPRHLVRRRGQEARLRCSPMKGHSHVYWYRQLPEEGLKFMVYLQKENIIDESGMPKERFSAEFPKEGPSILRIQQVVRGDSAAYFCASSTGGGGETQYFGPGTRLLVL.

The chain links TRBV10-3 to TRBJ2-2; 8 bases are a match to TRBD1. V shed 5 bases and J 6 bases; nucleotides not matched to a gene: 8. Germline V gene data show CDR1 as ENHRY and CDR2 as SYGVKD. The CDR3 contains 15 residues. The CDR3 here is CAISIHRGEAGELFF. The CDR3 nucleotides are TGTGCCATCAGTATCCACAGGGGGGAGGCCGGGGAGCTGTTTTTT.

CDR3 sequence: CATSDRTRLAVQETQYF. The CDR3 DNA reads TGTGCCACCAGTGACCGGACGAGACTAGCGGTACAAGAGACCCAGTACTTC. The rearrangement joins TRBV24-1 to TRBJ2-5; 9 bases are a match to TRBD2. From germline, CDR1 is KGHDR and CDR2 SFDVKD. The CDR3 has 17 amino acids. Unmatched junction bases numbered 10, after V lost 4 bases and J lost 2 bases.

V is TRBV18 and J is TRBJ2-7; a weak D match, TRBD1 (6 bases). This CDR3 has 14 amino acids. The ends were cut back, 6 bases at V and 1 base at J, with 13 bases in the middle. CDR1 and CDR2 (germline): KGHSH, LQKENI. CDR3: CASSSGVPSYEQYF. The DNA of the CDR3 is TGTGCCAGCTCTTCAGGGGTTCCTTCCTACGAGCAGTACTTC. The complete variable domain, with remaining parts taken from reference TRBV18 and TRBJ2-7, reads NAGVMQNPRHLVRRRGQEARLRCSPMKGHSHVYWYRQLPEEGLKFMVYLQKENIIDESGMPKERFSAEFPKEGPSILRIQQVVRGDSAAYFCASSSGVPSYEQYFGPGTRLTVT.

CDR3 DNA: TGTGCCAGCAGCTTACCGACCAGACAGGGGGCGAGGACCGGGGAGCTGTTTTTT. Encoded protein: CASSLPTRQGARTGELFF. The genes are TRBV7-8 and TRBJ2-2; 10 bases fit TRBD1. This CDR3 has 18 amino acids. Germline CDR1 reads SGHVS; CDR2 reads FQNEAQ. The J segment lost 5 bases and the V segment lost 2 bases, leaving 11 bases of the junction unmatched.

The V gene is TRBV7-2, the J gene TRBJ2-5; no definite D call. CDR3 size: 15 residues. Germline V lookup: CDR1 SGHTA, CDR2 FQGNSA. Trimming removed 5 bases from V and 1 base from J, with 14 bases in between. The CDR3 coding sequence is TGTGCCAGCAGCCGCCCCCTAGAAACCCAAGAGACCCAGTACTTC. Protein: CASSRPLETQETQYF.

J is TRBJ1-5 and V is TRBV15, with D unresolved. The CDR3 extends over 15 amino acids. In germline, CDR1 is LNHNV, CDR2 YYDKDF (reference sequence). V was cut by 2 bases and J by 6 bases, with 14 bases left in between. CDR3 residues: CATSRRRDGSQPQHF. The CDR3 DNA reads TGTGCCACCAGCAGACGGAGGGATGGGAGTCAGCCCCAGCATTTT.

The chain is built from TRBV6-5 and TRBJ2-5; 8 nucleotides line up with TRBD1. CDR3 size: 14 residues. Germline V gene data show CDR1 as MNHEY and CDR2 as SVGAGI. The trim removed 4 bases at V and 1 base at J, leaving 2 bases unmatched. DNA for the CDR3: TGTGCCAGCAGTTTGGGACAGGCCCAAGAGACCCAGTACTTC. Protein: CASSLGQAQETQYF.

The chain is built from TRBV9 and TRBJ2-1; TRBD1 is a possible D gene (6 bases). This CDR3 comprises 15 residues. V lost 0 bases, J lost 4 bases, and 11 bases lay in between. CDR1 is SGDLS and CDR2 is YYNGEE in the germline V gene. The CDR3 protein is CASSVGTGPYNEQFF. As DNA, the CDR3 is TGTGCCAGCAGCGTAGGTACAGGGCCATACAATGAGCAGTTCTTC.

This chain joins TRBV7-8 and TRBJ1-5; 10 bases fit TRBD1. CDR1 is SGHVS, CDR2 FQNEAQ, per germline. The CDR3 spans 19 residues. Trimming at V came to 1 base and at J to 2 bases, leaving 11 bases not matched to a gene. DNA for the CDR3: TGTGCCAGCAGCTTAGAGGCCGGGACAGGGGCTTATCGCAATCAGCCCCAGCATTTT. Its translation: CASSLEAGTGAYRNQPQHF.

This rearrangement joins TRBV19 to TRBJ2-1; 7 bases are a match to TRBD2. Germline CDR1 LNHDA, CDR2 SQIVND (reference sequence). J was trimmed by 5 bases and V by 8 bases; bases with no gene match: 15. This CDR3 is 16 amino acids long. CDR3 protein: CASGLTGGRRDNEQFF. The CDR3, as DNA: TGTGCCAGTGGCCTGACGGGGGGTCGTCGCGACAATGAGCAGTTCTTC.

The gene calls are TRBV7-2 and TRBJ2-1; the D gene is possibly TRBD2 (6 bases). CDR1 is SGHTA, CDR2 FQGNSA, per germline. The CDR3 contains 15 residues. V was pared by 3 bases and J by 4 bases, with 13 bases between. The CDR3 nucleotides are TGTGCCAGCAGCTTGAGAAGCGGGTTTTACAATGAGCAGTTCTTC. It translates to CASSLRSGFYNEQFF.

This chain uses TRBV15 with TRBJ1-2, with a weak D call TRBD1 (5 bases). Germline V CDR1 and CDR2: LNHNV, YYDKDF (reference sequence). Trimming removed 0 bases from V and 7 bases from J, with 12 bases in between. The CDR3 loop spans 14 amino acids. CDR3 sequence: CATSRDKGRIGYTF. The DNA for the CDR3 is TGTGCCACCAGCAGAGATAAGGGGCGGATTGGCTACACCTTC.

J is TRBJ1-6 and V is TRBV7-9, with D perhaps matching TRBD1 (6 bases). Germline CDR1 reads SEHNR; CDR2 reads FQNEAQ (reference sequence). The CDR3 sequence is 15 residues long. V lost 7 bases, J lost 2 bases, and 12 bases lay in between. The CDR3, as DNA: TGTGCCAGCACCCTGGACAGCACCTATAATTCACCCCTCCACTTT. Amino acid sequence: CASTLDSTYNSPLHF. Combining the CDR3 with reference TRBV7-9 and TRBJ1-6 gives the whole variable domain DTGVSQNPRHKITKRGQNVTFRCDPISEHNRLYWYRQTLGQGPEFLTYFQNEAQLEKSRLLSDRFSAERPKGSFSTLEIQRTEQGDSAMYLCASTLDSTYNSPLHFGNGTRLTVT.

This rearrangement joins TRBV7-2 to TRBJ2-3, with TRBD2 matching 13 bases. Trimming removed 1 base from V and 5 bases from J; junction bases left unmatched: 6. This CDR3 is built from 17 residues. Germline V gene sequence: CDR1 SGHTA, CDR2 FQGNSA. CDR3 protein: CASSLVTSGGAGDTQYF. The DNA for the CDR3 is TGTGCCAGCAGCTTAGTAACTAGCGGGGGGGCGGGAGATACGCAGTATTTT.

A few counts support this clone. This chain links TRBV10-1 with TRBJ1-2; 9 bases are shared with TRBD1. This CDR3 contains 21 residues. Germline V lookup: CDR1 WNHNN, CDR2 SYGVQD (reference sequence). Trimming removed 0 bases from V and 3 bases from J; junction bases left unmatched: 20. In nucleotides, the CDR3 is TGCGCCAGCAGTGAGTCGATTAAGTATTTTCCGACAGGGGGAGTTGACTATGGCTACACCTTC. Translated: CASSESIKYFPTGGVDYGYTF.

The CDR3 reads CASSRASGDTQYF. The CDR3, as DNA: TGTGCCAGCAGTCGAGCTTCGGGAGATACGCAGTATTTT. This chain links TRBV6-2 or TRBV6-3 with TRBJ2-3; no reliable D call. The V and J ends lost 5 bases and 5 bases respectively, with 11 bases between them. Germline V gene lookup returns CDR1 MNHEY and CDR2 SVGEGT. There are 13 residues in the CDR3.

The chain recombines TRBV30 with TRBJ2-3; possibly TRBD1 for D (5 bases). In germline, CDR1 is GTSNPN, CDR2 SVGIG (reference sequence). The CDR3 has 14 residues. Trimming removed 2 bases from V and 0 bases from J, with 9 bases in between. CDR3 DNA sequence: TGTGCCTGGAGTCGAGACAGTAGCACAGATACGCAGTATTTT. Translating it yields CAWSRDSSTDTQYF.

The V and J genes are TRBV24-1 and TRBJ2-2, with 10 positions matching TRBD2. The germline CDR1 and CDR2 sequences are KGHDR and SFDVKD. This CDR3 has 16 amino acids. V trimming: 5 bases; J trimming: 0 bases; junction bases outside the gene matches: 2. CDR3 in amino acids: CATSGLAGANTGELFF. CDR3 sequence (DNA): TGTGCCACCAGTGGACTAGCGGGCGCGAACACCGGGGAGCTGTTTTTT.

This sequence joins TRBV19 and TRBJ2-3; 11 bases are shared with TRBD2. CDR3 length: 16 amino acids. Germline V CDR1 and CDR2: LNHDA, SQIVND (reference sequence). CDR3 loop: CPRLGPSGGSTDTQYF. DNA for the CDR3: TGTCCCCGTCTGGGGCCTAGCGGGGGGAGCACAGATACGCAGTATTTT.

CDR3 residues: CASSSPGSIYEQYF. In DNA form, the CDR3 reads TGTGCCAGCAGCTCCCCGGGGTCAATCTACGAGCAGTACTTC. V gene TRBV5-6 combines with J gene TRBJ2-7, with a possible D match to TRBD2 (5 bases). V lost 3 bases and J lost 3, with 13 bases in between. The CDR3 has 14 amino acids. From germline, CDR1 is SGHDT and CDR2 YYEEEE.

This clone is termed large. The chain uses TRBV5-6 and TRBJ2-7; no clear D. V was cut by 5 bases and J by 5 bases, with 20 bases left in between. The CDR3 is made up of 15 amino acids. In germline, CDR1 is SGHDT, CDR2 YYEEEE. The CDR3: CASRSSGRSLHEQYF. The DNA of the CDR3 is TGTGCCAGCAGGTCCTCCGGTCGGTCCCTCCACGAGCAGTACTTC.

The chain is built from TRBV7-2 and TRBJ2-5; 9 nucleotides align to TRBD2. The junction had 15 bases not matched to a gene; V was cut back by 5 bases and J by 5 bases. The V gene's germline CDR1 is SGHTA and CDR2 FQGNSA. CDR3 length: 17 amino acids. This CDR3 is CASSPRLADYGGETQYF. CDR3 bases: TGTGCCAGCAGCCCGCGACTAGCGGATTATGGCGGGGAGACCCAGTACTTC.

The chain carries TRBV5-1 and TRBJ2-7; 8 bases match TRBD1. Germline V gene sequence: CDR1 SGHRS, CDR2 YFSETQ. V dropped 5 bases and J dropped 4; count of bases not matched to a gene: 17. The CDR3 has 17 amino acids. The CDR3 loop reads CASRMESRQGTRYEQYF. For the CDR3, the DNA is TGCGCCAGCAGAATGGAGTCCCGACAGGGGACAAGGTACGAGCAGTACTTC.